Presented here are 30 T cell receptor beta chains from one specimen sequenced in a study of cytomegalovirus exposure and HLA in healthy donors. 60 Vbeta and 13 Jbeta primers were used in PCR. The repertoire was sequenced with immunoSEQ multiplex PCR; TCRdb's copy has only in-frame clones and lacks some. The table records 65,000 to 90,000 clones, approximately 81% of them present only once. The source material was PBMCs. The receptors shown here come from a middle-aged woman in good health and CMV-seropositive.

The chain is built from TRBV9 and TRBJ2-5; 8 nucleotides line up with TRBD2. Germline V gene lookup returns CDR1 SGDLS and CDR2 YYNGEE. The trim removed 4 bases at V and 5 bases at J, leaving 13 bases unmatched. The CDR3 sequence is 16 residues long. CDR3 in amino acids: CASSPREGGRGETQYF. The CDR3 nucleotides are TGTGCCAGCAGCCCCCGGGAGGGGGGCCGAGGGGAGACCCAGTACTTC.

CDR3 nucleotide sequence: TGTGCCAGCAGTGAAGGGCAGGGCCTGGGCTACACCTTC. It specifies CASSEGQGLGYTF. The rearrangement joins TRBV2 to TRBJ1-2, with D maybe TRBD1 (5 bases). The germline V gene has CDR1 SNHLY and CDR2 FYNNEI. Trimming stripped 1 base from V and 8 bases from J, with 11 bases between. The CDR3 contains 13 residues.

The chain combines TRBV30 with TRBJ2-5; D unresolved. Germline V gene lookup returns CDR1 GTSNPN and CDR2 SVGIG (reference sequence). The CDR3 spans 13 residues. V shed 0 bases and J shed 5 bases, with 10 bases lying between them. Written as DNA, the CDR3 is TGTGCCTGGAGTGTACACTCCGGGGAGACCCAGTACTTC. This gives the protein CAWSVHSGETQYF.

This clone came up a few times. V usage is TRBV27 and J usage is TRBJ2-7; the D is unclear. Germline-derived CDR1 and CDR2 are MNHEY and SMNVEV (reference sequence). This CDR3 contains 12 residues. CDR3 region: CAAGWAYSEQYF. The CDR3 DNA is TGTGCTGCAGGATGGGCATATTCCGAGCAGTACTTC.

This chain uses TRBV6-1 with TRBJ2-3, with TRBD2 as a possible D gene (5 bases). The CDR3 sequence is 16 residues long. Trimming pared 3 bases from V and 5 bases from J, leaving 18 bases between. Germline loops: CDR1 MNHNS, CDR2 SASEGT. The CDR3 DNA is TGTGCCAGCAGTGATCAGTCGGGATCTGGCGGAGATACGCAGTATTTT. Translation: CASSDQSGSGGDTQYF.

This clone was picked up a small number of times. The chain links TRBV29-1 to TRBJ2-7; D is perhaps TRBD1 (5 bases). Trimming pared 2 bases from V and 2 bases from J, leaving 7 bases between. Germline CDR1 and CDR2: SQVTM and ANQGSEA. This CDR3 region has 12 residues. This CDR3 is CSVENRPYEQYF. The CDR3 DNA reads TGCAGCGTTGAAAACAGGCCCTACGAGCAGTACTTC.

The chain has TRBV27 and TRBJ1-2; 7 bases line up with TRBD1. CDR3 length equals 15 residues. Germline CDR1 MNHEY, CDR2 SMNVEV (reference sequence). After removal of 5 bases from V and 4 bases from J, the junction contained 10 bases not matched to a gene. The CDR3 DNA sequence: TGTGCCAGCAGTCTCTCCCCCGGGACAGTCTATGGCTACACCTTC. Its protein is CASSLSPGTVYGYTF.

The chain uses TRBV6-1 and TRBJ1-5, with 8 bases fitting TRBD1. The V gene end was trimmed by 6 bases and the J gene end by 2 bases; junction bases not matched to a gene: 0. The CDR3 spans 13 residues. Germline V gene data show CDR1 as MNHNS and CDR2 as SASEGT. The CDR3 DNA reads TGTGCCAGCAGGGGACAGGGCAATCAGCCCCAGCATTTT. Amino acids: CASRGQGNQPQHF.

V usage is TRBV29-1 and J usage is TRBJ2-7; 9 nucleotides match TRBD1. Germline loops: CDR1 SQVTM, CDR2 ANQGSEA. V lost 5 bases, J lost 4 bases, and 3 bases stayed unmatched. The CDR3 has 12 residues. CDR3 sequence reads: CSVSDRGYEQYF. DNA for the CDR3: TGCAGCGTTTCGGACAGGGGTTACGAGCAGTACTTC.

The V call is TRBV11-2, the J call TRBJ2-2; 7 positions match TRBD2. V gave up 1 base and J gave up 10 bases; unmatched junction bases: 6. Germline values: CDR1 SGHAT, CDR2 FQNNGV. CDR3 length: 14 amino acids. The CDR3 spells CASSLGLAEVELFF. In nucleotides, the CDR3 is TGTGCCAGCAGCTTAGGGCTAGCGGAAGTGGAGCTGTTTTTT.

CDR3 in amino acids: CASSYLQMMNTEAFF. The CDR3 bases are TGTGCCAGCAGTTATCTTCAGATGATGAACACTGAAGCTTTCTTT. The V gene is TRBV7-9, the J gene TRBJ1-1; D not resolved. The CDR3 length is 15 residues. Germline assignment: CDR1 SEHNR and CDR2 FQNEAQ (reference sequence). The V end was cut by 6 bases, the J end by 0 bases, with 14 bases between.

V gene TRBV10-1 combines with J gene TRBJ2-7, with 11 bases that match TRBD2. CDR3 length equals 14 residues. The trim removed 7 bases at V and 2 bases at J, leaving 4 bases unmatched. Per the germline V gene, CDR1 is WNHNN and CDR2 is SYGVQD (reference sequence). The CDR3 is CASKPSGGTYEQYF. The CDR3 DNA follows: TGCGCCAGCAAGCCTAGCGGGGGGACCTACGAGCAGTACTTC.

CDR3 in amino acids: CASRGLAGVNEQYF. Here the CDR3 DNA reads TGTGCCAGCAGGGGACTAGCGGGGGTCAACGAGCAGTACTTC. This chain connects TRBV27 to TRBJ2-7; TRBD2 matches 14 bases. Germline-derived CDR1 and CDR2 are MNHEY and SMNVEV (reference sequence). The V and J ends lost 6 bases and 5 bases, in that order; junction bases with no gene match: 3. The CDR3 has 14 residues.

The chain employs TRBV4-3 and TRBJ2-4; D not certain. Germline CDR1 and CDR2: LGHNA and YSLEER. The CDR3 runs to 16 residues. The V and J ends lost 2 bases and 4 bases respectively, with 15 bases between them. CDR3 in DNA: TGCGCCAGCAGCCAATGGGCCCCAAGAGAGAAAAACATTCAGTACTTC. Translation gives CASSQWAPREKNIQYF.

This clone was observed a single time. The chain is built from TRBV15 and TRBJ2-7; 8 positions agree with TRBD2. V lost 1 base and J lost 6; bases outside the gene matches: 14. The germline V gene has CDR1 LNHNV and CDR2 YYDKDF (reference sequence). The CDR3 runs to 17 residues. The chain's CDR3 is CATSRGSSGGPTVEQYF. DNA of the CDR3: TGTGCCACCAGCAGAGGCTCGAGCGGGGGACCTACGGTCGAGCAGTACTTC.

The chain recombines TRBV9 with TRBJ2-7; D not certain. From germline, CDR1 is SGDLS and CDR2 YYNGEE. The V gene lost 0 bases and the J gene lost 0 bases, with 7 bases spanning the gap. This CDR3 region has 14 residues. In DNA form, the CDR3 reads TGTGCCAGCAGCGTAGCACCCAGCTCCTACGAGCAGTACTTC. Its translation is CASSVAPSSYEQYF.

This clone is a singleton in its sample. This chain uses TRBV18 with TRBJ1-5; tentative D call: TRBD1 (5 bases). The CDR3 runs to 15 residues. Trimming took off 3 bases at V and 2 bases at J, with 11 bases between the two ends. The germline gives CDR1 KGHSH, CDR2 LQKENI. For the CDR3, the DNA is TGTGCCAGCTCACCCTCGGGCAGGGGCAATCAGCCCCAGCATTTT. Amino acid sequence: CASSPSGRGNQPQHF.

The chain links TRBV11-2 to TRBJ2-5; 8 nucleotides agree with TRBD1. The better agreement between TRBJ2-7 and the DNA end casts doubt on the J call. The CDR3 has 16 amino acids. CDR1 is SGHAT and CDR2 is FQNNGV in the germline V gene. The chain's CDR3 is CASSLVIGQGRTEQYF. The CDR3 bases are TGTGCCAGCAGCTTAGTGATCGGACAGGGACGGACCGAGCAGTACTTC.

The chain joins TRBV5-1 to TRBJ1-3; D is uncertain. V was shortened by 1 base and J by 0 bases, with 8 bases between the two germline ends. This CDR3 has 15 amino acids. Germline values: CDR1 SGHRS, CDR2 YFSETQ. The CDR3 here is CASSLTASSGNTIYF. The CDR3 bases are TGCGCCAGCAGCTTGACAGCCTCCTCTGGAAACACCATATATTTT.

The V call is TRBV7-9, the J call TRBJ1-5; 7 positions match TRBD1. In germline, CDR1 is SEHNR, CDR2 FQNEAQ (reference sequence). V was clipped by 1 base and J by 2 bases; unmatched bases: 5. The CDR3 extends over 16 amino acids. In nucleotides, the CDR3 is TGTGCCAGCAGCTTAGGACAGGGAATGGGCAATCAGCCCCAGCATTTT. Protein sequence: CASSLGQGMGNQPQHF.

The chain is built from TRBV7-9 and TRBJ2-1; 7 bases map to TRBD2. The CDR3 runs 14 residues. V dropped 4 bases and J dropped 8; count of bases not matched to a gene: 8. The germline CDR1 and CDR2 sequences are SEHNR and FQNEAQ (reference sequence). The chain's CDR3 is CASSYASGRDEQFF. The CDR3 nucleotides are TGTGCCAGCAGCTACGCATCAGGGAGGGATGAGCAGTTCTTC.

The gene calls are TRBV18 and TRBJ1-4; the D gene is possibly TRBD1 (5 bases). V gave up 3 bases and J gave up 3 bases, with 8 bases separating them. CDR3 length equals 14 residues. The V gene's germline CDR1 is KGHSH and CDR2 LQKENI. This chain's CDR3 is CASSPPGPNEKLFF. The CDR3 DNA is TGTGCCAGCTCACCCCCAGGGCCTAATGAAAAACTGTTTTTT.

This clone was seen more than once but under ten times. The genes are TRBV4-1 and TRBJ2-3; 10 positions agree with TRBD2. Germline lookup yields CDR1 MGHRA and CDR2 YSYEKL. The CDR3 sequence is 18 residues long. V was pared by 0 bases and J by 3 bases, with 9 bases of the junction left unmatched. The CDR3 region has the DNA TGCGCCAGCAGCCAAGATAGGTCTAGCGGGGGTGTGACAGATACGCAGTATTTT. Amino acids: CASSQDRSSGGVTDTQYF.

This sequence joins TRBV6-5 and TRBJ1-1, with a possible D match to TRBD1 (6 bases). Trimming pared 2 bases from V and 1 base from J, leaving 11 bases between. Germline V gene sequence: CDR1 MNHEY, CDR2 SVGAGI. The CDR3 sequence is 15 residues long. The CDR3 is CASSYQGWGNTEAFF. CDR3 nucleotides: TGTGCCAGCAGTTACCAGGGGTGGGGGAACACTGAAGCTTTCTTT.

About this clone: Compared with germline, one end of the junction differs, possibly owing to a read error. V is TRBV7-9 and J is TRBJ1-5; 9 nucleotides align to TRBD1. The CDR3 contains 15 residues. CDR1 is SEHNR, CDR2 FQNEAQ, per germline (reference sequence). CDR3 DNA: TGTTCCAGCAGCCCGGACAGGGGTTACAATCAGCCCCAGCATTTT. The encoded protein is CSSSPDRGYNQPQHF.

The rearrangement joins TRBV18 to TRBJ1-4; no clear D. Trimming cost V 0 bases and J 6 bases, with 11 bases left between them. The CDR3 sequence is 15 residues long. The V gene's germline CDR1 is KGHSH and CDR2 LQKENI. The CDR3 region is CASSPPFVGDEKLFF. The CDR3 DNA reads as TGTGCCAGCTCACCACCCTTTGTCGGGGATGAAAAACTGTTTTTT.

The chain couples TRBV6-1 to TRBJ2-7; 12 bases align to TRBD2. Per the germline V gene, CDR1 is MNHNS and CDR2 is SASEGT. The length of the CDR3 is 13 residues. The J segment lost 4 bases and the V segment lost 8 bases, leaving 3 bases of the junction unmatched. Written as DNA, the CDR3 is TGTGCCAGCGGGGGGACTAGCGGGTACGAGCAGTACTTC. This gives the protein CASGGTSGYEQYF.

This clone rates as medium-sized (0.01 to 0.1%). The genes are TRBV6-5 and TRBJ1-1, with 7 bases matching TRBD1. The germline CDR1 and CDR2 sequences are MNHEY and SVGAGI. J was trimmed by 7 bases and V by 4 bases; bases with no gene match: 6. This CDR3 comprises 13 residues. The DNA for the CDR3 is TGTGCCAGCAGTTGGGGGACAGATAATGAAGCTTTCTTT. It translates to CASSWGTDNEAFF.

The rearrangement joins TRBV4-1 to TRBJ2-2; 12 bases map to TRBD1. The CDR3 extends over 18 amino acids. Germline lookup yields CDR1 MGHRA and CDR2 YSYEKL. V shed 4 bases, J shed 4 bases, and the junction held 10 bases outside the gene matches. The CDR3 coding sequence is TGCGCCAGCAGCCTCACCGGGACAGGGGGCGCCGGCACCGGGGAGCTGTTTTTT. It yields the protein CASSLTGTGGAGTGELFF.

This clone was seen a single time. Compared with germline, one end of the junction differs, possibly owing to a read error. The sample carries other DNA sequences with the same CDR3. The chain is built from TRBV7-9 and TRBJ2-7, with TRBD1 as a possible D gene (7 bases). Germline-derived CDR1 and CDR2 are SEHNR and FQNEAQ (reference sequence). The CDR3 loop spans 14 amino acids. CDR3 in DNA: TGTTCCAGCAGCCGGGGGACAGCGGCCTACGAGCAGTACTTC. This sequence encodes CSSSRGTAAYEQYF.